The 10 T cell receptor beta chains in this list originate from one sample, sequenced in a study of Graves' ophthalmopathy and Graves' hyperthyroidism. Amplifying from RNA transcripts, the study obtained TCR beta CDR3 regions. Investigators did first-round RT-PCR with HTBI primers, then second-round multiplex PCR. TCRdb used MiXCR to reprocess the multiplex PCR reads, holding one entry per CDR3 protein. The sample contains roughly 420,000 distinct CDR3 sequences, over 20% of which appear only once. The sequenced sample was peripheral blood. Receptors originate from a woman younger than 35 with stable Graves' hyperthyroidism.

CDR3 nucleotide sequence: TGCAGTGCTAGTTTTGGGGGGGAGACTGAAGCTTTCTTT. It yields the protein CSASFGGETEAFF. The gene calls are TRBV20-1 and TRBJ1-1; TRBD1 might be the D (5 bases). CDR3 length: 13 residues. V was clipped by 3 bases and J by 5 bases, with 13 bases between them. Germline lookup yields CDR1 DFQATT and CDR2 SNEGSKA (reference sequence).

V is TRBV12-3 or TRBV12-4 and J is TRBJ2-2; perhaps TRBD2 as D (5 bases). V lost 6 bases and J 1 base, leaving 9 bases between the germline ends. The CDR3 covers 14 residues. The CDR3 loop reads CASRTSGNTGELFF. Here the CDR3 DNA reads TGTGCCAGCAGAACAAGCGGGAACACCGGGGAGCTGTTTTTT.

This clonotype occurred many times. CDR3 sequence (DNA): TGTGCCAGCTCATGGACGAGACGGCACGAGCAGTACTTC. It is translated as CASSWTRRHEQYF. J is TRBJ2-7 and V is TRBV18; D is undetermined. The V and J ends lost 5 bases and 5 bases respectively, with 13 bases between them. The germline V gene has CDR1 KGHSH and CDR2 LQKENI. The length of the CDR3 is 13 residues.

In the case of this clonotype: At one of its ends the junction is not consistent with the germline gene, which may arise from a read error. In DNA, the CDR3 is TGTGCCACAGCTTTTGACATGGAAGGCAATCAGCCCCAGCGTTTT. Its translation: CATAFDMEGNQPQRF. V usage is TRBV10-3 and J usage is TRBJ1-5; D is undetermined. The CDR3 is made up of 15 amino acids. Germline V gene lookup returns CDR1 ENHRY and CDR2 SYGVKD.

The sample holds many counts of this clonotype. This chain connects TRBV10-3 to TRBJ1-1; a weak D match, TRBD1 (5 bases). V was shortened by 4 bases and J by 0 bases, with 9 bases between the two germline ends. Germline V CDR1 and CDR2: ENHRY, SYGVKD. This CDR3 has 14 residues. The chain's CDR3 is CAISVGGMNTEAFF. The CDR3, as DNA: TGTGCCATCAGTGTGGGGGGAATGAACACTGAAGCTTTCTTT.

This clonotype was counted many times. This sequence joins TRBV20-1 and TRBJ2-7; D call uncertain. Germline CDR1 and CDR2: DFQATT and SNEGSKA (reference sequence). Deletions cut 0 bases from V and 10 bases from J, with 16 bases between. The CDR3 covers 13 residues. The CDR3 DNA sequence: TGCAGTGCTAGAGAGGTTAGCCGACCTCTACAGTACTTC. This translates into CSAREVSRPLQYF.

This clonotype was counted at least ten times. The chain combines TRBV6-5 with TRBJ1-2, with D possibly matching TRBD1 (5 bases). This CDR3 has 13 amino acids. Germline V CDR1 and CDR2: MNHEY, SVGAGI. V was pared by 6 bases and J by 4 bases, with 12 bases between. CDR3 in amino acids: CASRMTALYGYTF. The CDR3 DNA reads TGTGCCAGCAGGATGACAGCTCTCTATGGCTACACCTTC.

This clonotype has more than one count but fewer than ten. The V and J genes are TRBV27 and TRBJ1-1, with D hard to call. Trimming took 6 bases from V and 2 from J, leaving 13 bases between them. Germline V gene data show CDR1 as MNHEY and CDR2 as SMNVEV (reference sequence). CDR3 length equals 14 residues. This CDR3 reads CASSSAEINTEAFF. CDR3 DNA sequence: TGTGCCAGCAGCTCTGCGGAGATCAACACTGAAGCTTTCTTT.

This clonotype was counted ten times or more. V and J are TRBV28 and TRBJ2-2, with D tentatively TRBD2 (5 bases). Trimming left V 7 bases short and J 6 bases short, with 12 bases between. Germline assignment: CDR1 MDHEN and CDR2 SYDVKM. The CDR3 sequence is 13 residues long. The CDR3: CASTPTLAGELFF. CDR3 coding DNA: TGTGCCAGCACCCCGACACTAGCCGGGGAGCTGTTTTTT. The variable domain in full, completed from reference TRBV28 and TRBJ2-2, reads DVKVTQSSRYLVKRTGEKVFLECVQDMDHENMFWYRQDPGLGLRLIYFSYDVKMKEKGDIPEGYSVSREKKERFSLILESASTNQTSMYLCASTPTLAGELFFGEGSRLTVL.

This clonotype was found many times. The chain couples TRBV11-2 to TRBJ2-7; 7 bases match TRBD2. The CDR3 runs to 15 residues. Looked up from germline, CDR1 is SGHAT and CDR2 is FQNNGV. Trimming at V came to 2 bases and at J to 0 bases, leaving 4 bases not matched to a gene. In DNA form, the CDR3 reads TGTGCCAGCAGCTTAAGCGGGATTAGCTCCTACGAGCAGTACTTC. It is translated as CASSLSGISSYEQYF. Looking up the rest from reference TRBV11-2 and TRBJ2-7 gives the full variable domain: EAGVAQSPRYKIIEKRQSVAFWCNPISGHATLYWYQQILGQGPKLLIQFQNNGVVDDSQLPKDRFSAERLKGVDSTLKIQPAKLEDSAVYLCASSLSGISSYEQYFGPGTRLTVT.